This record concerns one T cell receptor (beta chain) sequence. There is no known antigen for this receptor. Nothing much larger sits one base from this clone, and base qualities are not available. The same CDR3 can be traced to other DNA sequences in this sample. This specimen belongs to a study of blood T cell repertoires in COVID-19 (dated by TCRdb to 2020 to 2021). As for the study more broadly: The collaborator samples originated in the United States, Italy and Spain and spanned the acute and convalescent phases of COVID-19. The material from the prospective study consisted of cDNA or gDNA derived from T cells, B-cell-depleted T cells, or PBMCs. Deeply sampled blood TCRbeta repertoires from subjects exposed to, actively infected with, or recovered from COVID-19 were included in the dataset. A freely available public database, intended as a resource for researchers studying the immune response to SARS-CoV-2, is where the repertoires were released. The samples were drawn from the first 160 participants of the ongoing ImmuneRACE study and from 1,200 or so subjects provided by 6 global collaborators. Nearly every sample came with metadata listing a de-identified subject ID, COVID-19 status, age in years and sex. Where available, HLA class I and class II types were taken from metadata supplied by the sample provider and were not determined by assay-based typing.

Another Seattle source contributed samples from volunteer blood donors who had recovered from COVID-19. The collaborating institutions used their own protocols to collect whole blood in K2EDTA tubes. Collaborator samples were shipped for TCRbeta analysis as frozen whole blood, isolated PBMCs, or DNA extracted from either sample type. TCRbeta CDR3 regions were amplified from genomic DNA using the immunoSEQ Assay, a bias-controlled multiplex PCR. The source study handled its data this way. Nucleated cell counts per sample were estimated from amplification of reference gene primers within the assay. To quantify the absolute abundance of each unique TCRbeta CDR3 rearrangement, sequence reads were collapsed and filtered. Productive Simpson clonality was computed per sample as the square root of Simpson's diversity index over productive rearrangements. Entries here come from immuneACCESS through TCRdb and include only in-frame sequences with V and J called. Some clones fail to appear in such tables; in the studies checked, an unresolved V gene covers under half of the shortfall, and the cause of the remainder is unknown. V, J and clone size were drawn from that table, and D and trimming were deduced from the DNA. The sample table contains roughly 250,000 clones; only one count was recorded for 88% of them. Of the sample, 0.9% to 1% is held by the ten largest clones.

Overall study results and their limits: How much clinical and demographic metadata was included differed by source and by participant, and the metadata was provided uncurated.

Ends trimmed: V by 6 bases, J by 4 bases; bases unmatched to a gene: 1. As encoded in the germline V gene, CDR1 is SQVTM while CDR2 is ANQGSEA. The CDR3 holds 12 amino acids from the cysteine to the phenylalanine. Of all the DNA, just the CDR3 is kept, 36 bases in frame from base 1. Material for sequencing was peripheral blood. The origin of this receptor is a middle-aged woman who had recovered from COVID-19. Here the chain combines TRBV29-1 and TRBJ1-5; a stretch of 9 junction bases matches TRBD1. The DNA sequence follows: TGCAGCGTGGGACAGGGAAATCAGCCCCAGCATTTT. It encodes CSVGQGNQPQHF. With the rest looked up from the reference TRBV29-1 and TRBJ1-5 genes rather than sequenced, the full variable domain is SAVISQKPSRDICQRGTSLTIQCQVDSQVTMMFWYRQQPGQSLTLIATANQGSEATYESGFVIDKFPISRPNLTFSTLTVSNMSPEDSSIYLCSVGQGNQPQHFGDGTRLSIL.